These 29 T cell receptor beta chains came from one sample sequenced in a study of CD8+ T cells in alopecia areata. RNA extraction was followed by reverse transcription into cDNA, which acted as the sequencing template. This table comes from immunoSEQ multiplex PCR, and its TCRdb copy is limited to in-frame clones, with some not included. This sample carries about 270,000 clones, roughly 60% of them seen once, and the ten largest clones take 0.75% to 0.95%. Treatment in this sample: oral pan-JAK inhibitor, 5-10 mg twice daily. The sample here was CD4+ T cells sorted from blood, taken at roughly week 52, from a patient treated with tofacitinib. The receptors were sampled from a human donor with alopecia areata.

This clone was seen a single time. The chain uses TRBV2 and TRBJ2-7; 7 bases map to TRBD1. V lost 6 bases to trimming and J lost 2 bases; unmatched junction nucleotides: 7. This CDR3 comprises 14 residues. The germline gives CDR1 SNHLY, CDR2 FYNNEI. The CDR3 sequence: CASSIHRGPYEQYF. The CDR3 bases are TGTGCCAGCAGCATACACAGGGGACCCTACGAGCAGTACTTC.

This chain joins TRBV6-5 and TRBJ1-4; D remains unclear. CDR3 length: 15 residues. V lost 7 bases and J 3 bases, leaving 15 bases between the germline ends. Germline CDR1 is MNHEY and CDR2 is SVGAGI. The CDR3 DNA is TGTGCCAGCAAACCCAGCGGGGTACCTAATGAAAAACTGTTTTTT. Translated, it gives CASKPSGVPNEKLFF.

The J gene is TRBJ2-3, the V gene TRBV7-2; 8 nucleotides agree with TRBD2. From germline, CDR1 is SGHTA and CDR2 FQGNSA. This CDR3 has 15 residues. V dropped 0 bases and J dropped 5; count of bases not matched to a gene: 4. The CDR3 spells CASSLASAGVDTQYF. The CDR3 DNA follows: TGTGCCAGCAGCTTAGCATCAGCGGGGGTAGATACGCAGTATTTT. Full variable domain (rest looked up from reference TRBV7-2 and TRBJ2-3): GAGVSQSPSNKVTEKGKDVELRCDPISGHTALYWYRQSLGQGLEFLIYFQGNSAPDKSGLPSDRFSAERTGGSVSTLTIQRTQQEDSAVYLCASSLASAGVDTQYFGPGTRLTVL.

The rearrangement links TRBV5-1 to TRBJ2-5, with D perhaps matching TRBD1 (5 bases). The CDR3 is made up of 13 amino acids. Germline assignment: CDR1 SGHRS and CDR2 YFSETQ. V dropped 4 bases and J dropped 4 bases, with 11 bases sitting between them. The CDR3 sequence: CASSRWQGETQYF. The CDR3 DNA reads TGCGCCAGCAGCCGATGGCAGGGAGAGACCCAGTACTTC. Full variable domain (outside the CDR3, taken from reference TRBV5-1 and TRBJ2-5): KAGVTQTPRYLIKTRGQQVTLSCSPISGHRSVSWYQQTPGQGLQFLFEYFSETQRNKGNFPGRFSGRQFSNSRSEMNVSTLELGDSALYLCASSRWQGETQYFGPGTRLLVL.

CDR3 DNA sequence: TGTGCCAGCAAGGACACTTCAGCAACTAATGAAAAACTGTTTTTT. It yields the protein CASKDTSATNEKLFF. V is TRBV2 and J is TRBJ1-4, with TRBD1 as a possible D gene (5 bases). Deletions cut 7 bases from V and 0 bases from J, with 12 bases between. The germline CDR1 and CDR2 sequences are SNHLY and FYNNEI. The CDR3 contains 15 residues. Based on the CDR3 plus reference TRBV2 and TRBJ1-4, the full variable domain is EPEVTQTPSHQVTQMGQEVILRCVPISNHLYFYWYRQILGQKVEFLVSFYNNEISEKSEIFDDQFSVERPDGSNFTLKIRSTKLEDSAMYFCASKDTSATNEKLFFGSGTQLSVL.

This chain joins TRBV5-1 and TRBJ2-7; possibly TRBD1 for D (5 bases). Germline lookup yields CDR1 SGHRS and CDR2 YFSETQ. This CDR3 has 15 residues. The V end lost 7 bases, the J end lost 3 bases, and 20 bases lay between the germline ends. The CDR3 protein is CASSGRAGPDYEQYF. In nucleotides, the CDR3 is TGCGCCAGCTCTGGCAGGGCAGGCCCAGACTACGAGCAGTACTTC.

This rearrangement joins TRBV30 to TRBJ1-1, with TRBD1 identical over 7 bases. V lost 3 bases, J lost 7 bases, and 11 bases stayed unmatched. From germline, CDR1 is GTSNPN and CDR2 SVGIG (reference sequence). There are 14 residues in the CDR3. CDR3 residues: CAWRQIRGQGEAFF. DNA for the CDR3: TGTGCCTGGAGACAGATTAGGGGGCAGGGTGAAGCTTTCTTT.

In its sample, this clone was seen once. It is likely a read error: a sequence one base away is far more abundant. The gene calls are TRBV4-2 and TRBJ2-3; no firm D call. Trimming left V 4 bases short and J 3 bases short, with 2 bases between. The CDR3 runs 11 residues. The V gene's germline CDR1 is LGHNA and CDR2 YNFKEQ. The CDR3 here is CASSLTDTQYF. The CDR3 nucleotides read TGTGCCAGCAGCCTGACAGATACGCAGTATTTT.

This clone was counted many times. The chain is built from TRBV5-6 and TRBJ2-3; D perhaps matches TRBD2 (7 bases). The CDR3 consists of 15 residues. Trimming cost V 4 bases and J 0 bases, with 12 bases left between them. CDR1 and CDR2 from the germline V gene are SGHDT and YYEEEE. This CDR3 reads CASSPRGRSTDTQYF. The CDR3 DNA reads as TGTGCCAGCAGCCCGCGGGGGCGTAGCACAGATACGCAGTATTTT.

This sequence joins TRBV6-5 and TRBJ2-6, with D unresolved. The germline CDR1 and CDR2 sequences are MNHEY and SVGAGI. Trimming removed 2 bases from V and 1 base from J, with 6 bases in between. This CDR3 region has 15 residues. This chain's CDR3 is CASSYSRSGANVLTF. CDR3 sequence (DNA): TGTGCCAGCAGTTACAGTAGGTCTGGGGCCAACGTCCTGACTTTC.

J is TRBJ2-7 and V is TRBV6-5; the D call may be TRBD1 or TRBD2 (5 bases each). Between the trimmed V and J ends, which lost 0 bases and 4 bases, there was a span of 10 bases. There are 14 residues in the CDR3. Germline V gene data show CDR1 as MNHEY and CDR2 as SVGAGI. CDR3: CASSYSRDGYEQYF. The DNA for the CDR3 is TGTGCCAGCAGTTACTCCAGGGACGGGTACGAGCAGTACTTC.

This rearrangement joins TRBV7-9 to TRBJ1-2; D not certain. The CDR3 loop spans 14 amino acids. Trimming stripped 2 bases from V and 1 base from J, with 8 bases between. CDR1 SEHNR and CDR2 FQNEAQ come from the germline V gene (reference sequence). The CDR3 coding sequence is TGTGCCAGCAGCTTATCACGCGATAACTATGGCTACACCTTC. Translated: CASSLSRDNYGYTF.

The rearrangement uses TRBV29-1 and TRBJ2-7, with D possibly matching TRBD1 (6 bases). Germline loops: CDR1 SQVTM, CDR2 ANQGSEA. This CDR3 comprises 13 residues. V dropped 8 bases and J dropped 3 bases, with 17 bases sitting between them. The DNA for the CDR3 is TGCAGCACAAAAGGTGGCAGGGGCTACGAGCAGTACTTC. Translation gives CSTKGGRGYEQYF.

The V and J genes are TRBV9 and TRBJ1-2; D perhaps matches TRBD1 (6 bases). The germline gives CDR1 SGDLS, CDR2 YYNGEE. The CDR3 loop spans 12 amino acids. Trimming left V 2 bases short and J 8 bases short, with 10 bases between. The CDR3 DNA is TGTGCCAGCAGCGTCGGGACACGGGGCTACACCTTC. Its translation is CASSVGTRGYTF.

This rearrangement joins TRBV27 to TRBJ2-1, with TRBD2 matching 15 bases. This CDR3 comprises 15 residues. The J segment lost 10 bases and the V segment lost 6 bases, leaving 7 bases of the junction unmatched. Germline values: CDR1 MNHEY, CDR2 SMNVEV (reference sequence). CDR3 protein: CASRRGLAGGREQFF. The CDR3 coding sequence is TGTGCCAGCAGAAGGGGACTAGCGGGGGGACGAGAGCAGTTCTTC.

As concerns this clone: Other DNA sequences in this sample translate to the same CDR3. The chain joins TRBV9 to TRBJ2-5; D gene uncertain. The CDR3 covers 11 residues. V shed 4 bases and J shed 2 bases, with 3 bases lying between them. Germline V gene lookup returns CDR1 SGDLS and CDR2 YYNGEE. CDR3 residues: CASSSQETQYF. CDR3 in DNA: TGTGCCAGCAGCTCGCAAGAGACCCAGTACTTC.

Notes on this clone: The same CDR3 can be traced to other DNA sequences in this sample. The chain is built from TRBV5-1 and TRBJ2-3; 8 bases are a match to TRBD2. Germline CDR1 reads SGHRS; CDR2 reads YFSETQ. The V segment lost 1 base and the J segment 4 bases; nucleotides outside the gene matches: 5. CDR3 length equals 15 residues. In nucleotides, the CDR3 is TGCGCCAGCAGCTTGAGGGGACTAGGGGCAGATACGCAGTATTTT. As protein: CASSLRGLGADTQYF. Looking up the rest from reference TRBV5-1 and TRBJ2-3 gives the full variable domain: KAGVTQTPRYLIKTRGQQVTLSCSPISGHRSVSWYQQTPGQGLQFLFEYFSETQRNKGNFPGRFSGRQFSNSRSEMNVSTLELGDSALYLCASSLRGLGADTQYFGPGTRLTVL.

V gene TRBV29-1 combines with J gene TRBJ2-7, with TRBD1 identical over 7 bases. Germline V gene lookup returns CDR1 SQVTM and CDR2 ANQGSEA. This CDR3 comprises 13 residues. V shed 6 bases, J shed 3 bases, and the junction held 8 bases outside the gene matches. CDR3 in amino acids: CSVAGTANYEQYF. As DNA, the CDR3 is TGCAGCGTCGCCGGGACAGCAAACTACGAGCAGTACTTC.

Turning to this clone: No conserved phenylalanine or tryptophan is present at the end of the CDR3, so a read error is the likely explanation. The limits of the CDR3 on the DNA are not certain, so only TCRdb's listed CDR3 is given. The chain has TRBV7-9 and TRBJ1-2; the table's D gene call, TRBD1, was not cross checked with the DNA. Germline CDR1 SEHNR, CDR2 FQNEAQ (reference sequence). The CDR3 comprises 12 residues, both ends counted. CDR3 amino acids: CASSSGQVQVPL.

CDR3 amino acids: CASSQDQGSYEQYF. CDR3 coding DNA: TGTGCCAGCAGCCAAGATCAAGGCTCCTACGAGCAGTACTTC. The V call is TRBV4-2, the J call TRBJ2-7; D is undetermined. Deletions cut 0 bases from V and 0 bases from J, with 6 bases between. The CDR3 is made up of 14 amino acids. Germline V gives CDR1 LGHNA, CDR2 YNFKEQ.

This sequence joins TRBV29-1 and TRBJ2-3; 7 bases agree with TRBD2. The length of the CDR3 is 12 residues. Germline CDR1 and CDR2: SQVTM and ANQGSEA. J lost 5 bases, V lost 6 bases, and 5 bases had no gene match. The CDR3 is CSVAGEGDTQYF. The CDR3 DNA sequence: TGCAGCGTCGCGGGGGAAGGAGATACGCAGTATTTT.

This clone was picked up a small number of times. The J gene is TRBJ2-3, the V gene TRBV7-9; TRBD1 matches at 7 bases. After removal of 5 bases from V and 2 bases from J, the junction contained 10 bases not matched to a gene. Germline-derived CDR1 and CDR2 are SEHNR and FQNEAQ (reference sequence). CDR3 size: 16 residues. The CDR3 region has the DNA TGTGCCAGCAGCGTCGGGGACAGAATTATCACAGATACGCAGTATTTT. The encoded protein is CASSVGDRIITDTQYF.

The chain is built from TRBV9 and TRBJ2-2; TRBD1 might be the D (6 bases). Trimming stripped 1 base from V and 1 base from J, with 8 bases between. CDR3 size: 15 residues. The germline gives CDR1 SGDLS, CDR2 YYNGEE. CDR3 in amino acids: CASSVTDRNTGELFF. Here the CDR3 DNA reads TGTGCCAGCAGCGTAACGGACAGGAACACCGGGGAGCTGTTTTTT.

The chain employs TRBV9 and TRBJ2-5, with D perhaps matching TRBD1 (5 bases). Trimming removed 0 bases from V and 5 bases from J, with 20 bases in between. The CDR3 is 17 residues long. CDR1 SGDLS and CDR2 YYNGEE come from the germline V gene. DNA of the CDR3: TGTGCCAGCAGCGTAGCTACGGGCAGGGTTCTCCAGGAGACCCAGTACTTC. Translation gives CASSVATGRVLQETQYF.

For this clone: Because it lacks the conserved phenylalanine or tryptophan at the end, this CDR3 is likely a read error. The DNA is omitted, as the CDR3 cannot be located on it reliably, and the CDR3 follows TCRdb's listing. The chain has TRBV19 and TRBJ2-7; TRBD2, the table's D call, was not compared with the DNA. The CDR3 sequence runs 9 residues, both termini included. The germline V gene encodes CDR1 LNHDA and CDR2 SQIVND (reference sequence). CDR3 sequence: CASSPSSLL.

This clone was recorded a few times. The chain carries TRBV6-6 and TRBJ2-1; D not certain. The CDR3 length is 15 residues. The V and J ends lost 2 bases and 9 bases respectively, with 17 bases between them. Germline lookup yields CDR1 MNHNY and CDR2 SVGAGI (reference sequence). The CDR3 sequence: CASSYPKGQHLEQFF. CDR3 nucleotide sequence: TGTGCCAGCAGTTACCCGAAAGGGCAGCACCTTGAGCAGTTCTTC.

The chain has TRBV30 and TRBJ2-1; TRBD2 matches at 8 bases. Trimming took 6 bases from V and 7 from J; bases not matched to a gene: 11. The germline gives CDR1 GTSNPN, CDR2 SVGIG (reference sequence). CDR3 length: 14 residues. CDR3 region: CACASFGGVNEQFF. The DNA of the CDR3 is TGTGCCTGCGCCTCCTTCGGGGGGGTAAATGAGCAGTTCTTC.

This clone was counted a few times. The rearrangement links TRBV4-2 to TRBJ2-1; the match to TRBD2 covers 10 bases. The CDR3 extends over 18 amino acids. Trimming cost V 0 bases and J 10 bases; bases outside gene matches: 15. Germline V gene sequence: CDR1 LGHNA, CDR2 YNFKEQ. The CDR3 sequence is CASSQETLAGALAGEQFF. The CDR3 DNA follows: TGTGCCAGCAGCCAAGAGACCCTAGCGGGGGCGCTTGCCGGGGAGCAGTTCTTC.

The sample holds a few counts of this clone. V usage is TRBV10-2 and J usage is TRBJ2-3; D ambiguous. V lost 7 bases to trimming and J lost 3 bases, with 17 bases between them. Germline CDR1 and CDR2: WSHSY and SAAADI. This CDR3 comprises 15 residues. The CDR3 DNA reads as TGCGCCAGCAATCTCCCCAGTGCCCGGACAGATACGCAGTATTTT. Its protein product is CASNLPSARTDTQYF.